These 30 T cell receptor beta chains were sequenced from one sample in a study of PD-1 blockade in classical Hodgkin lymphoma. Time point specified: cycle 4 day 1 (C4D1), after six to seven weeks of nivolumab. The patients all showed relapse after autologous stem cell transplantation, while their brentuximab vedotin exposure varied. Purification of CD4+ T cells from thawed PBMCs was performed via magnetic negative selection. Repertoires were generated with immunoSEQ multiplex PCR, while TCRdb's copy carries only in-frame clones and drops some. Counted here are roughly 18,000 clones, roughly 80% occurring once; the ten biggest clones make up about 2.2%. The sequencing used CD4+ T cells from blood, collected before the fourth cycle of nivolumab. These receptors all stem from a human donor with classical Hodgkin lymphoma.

CDR3 nucleotide sequence: TGTGCCAGCAGTACAGGGATGCCAGATACGCAGTATTTT. This gives the protein CASSTGMPDTQYF. This sequence joins TRBV6-1 and TRBJ2-3, with D possibly matching TRBD1 (6 bases). V lost 5 bases and J 4 bases, leaving 10 bases between the germline ends. CDR1 and CDR2 from the germline V gene are MNHNS and SASEGT. The CDR3 has 13 residues.

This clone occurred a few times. The CDR3 DNA reads TGTGCCAGCAGTGAACAAGGGGGCACCGGGGAGCTGTTTTTT. Its protein is CASSEQGGTGELFF. The rearrangement joins TRBV2 to TRBJ2-2; weak D call: TRBD1 (6 bases). Germline assignment: CDR1 SNHLY and CDR2 FYNNEI. CDR3 length: 14 residues. Trimming stripped 2 bases from V and 4 bases from J, with 8 bases between.

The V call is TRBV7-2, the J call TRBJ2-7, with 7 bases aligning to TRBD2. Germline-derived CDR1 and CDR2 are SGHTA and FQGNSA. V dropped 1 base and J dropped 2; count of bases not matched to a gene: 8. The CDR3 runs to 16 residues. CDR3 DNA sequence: TGTGCCAGCAGCTTAGTCCAGCTAGCGGCTACCTACGAGCAGTACTTC. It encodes CASSLVQLAATYEQYF.

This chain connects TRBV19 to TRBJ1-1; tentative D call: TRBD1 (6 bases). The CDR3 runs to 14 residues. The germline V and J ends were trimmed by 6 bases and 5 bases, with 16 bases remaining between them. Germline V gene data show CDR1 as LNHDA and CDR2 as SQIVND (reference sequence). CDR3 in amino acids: CASRQGTLGTEAFF. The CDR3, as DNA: TGTGCCAGTAGGCAGGGGACGCTCGGGACTGAAGCTTTCTTT.

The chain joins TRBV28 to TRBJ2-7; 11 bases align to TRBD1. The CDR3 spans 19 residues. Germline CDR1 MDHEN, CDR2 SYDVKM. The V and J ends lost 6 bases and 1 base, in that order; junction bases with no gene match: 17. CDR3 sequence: CASSKGSRTGGAPSYEQYV. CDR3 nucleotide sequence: TGTGCCAGCAGCAAGGGTTCGAGGACAGGGGGCGCCCCGTCCTACGAGCAGTACGTC.

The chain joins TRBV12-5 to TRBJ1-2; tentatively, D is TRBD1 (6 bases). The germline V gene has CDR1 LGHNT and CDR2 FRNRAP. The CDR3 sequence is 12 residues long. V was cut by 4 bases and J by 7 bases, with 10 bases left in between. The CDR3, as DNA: TGTGCTAGTGGTTCCTCACAGGGTGGCTACACCTTC. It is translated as CASGSSQGGYTF.

CDR3 residues: CASSQGRARGLPKNIQYF. CDR3 coding DNA: TGCGCCAGCAGCCAAGGTCGGGCCAGGGGCCTTCCCAAAAACATTCAGTACTTC. The V and J genes are TRBV4-1 and TRBJ2-4; D might be TRBD1 (6 bases). The CDR3 has 18 residues. Germline CDR1 reads MGHRA; CDR2 reads YSYEKL. V was clipped by 1 base and J by 2 bases, with 18 bases between them.

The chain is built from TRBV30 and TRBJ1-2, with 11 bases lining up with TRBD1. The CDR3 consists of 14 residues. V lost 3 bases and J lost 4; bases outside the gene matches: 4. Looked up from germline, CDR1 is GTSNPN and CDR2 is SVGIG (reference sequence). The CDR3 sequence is CAWSRDRGTYGYTF. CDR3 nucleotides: TGTGCCTGGAGCCGGGACAGGGGGACCTATGGCTACACCTTC.

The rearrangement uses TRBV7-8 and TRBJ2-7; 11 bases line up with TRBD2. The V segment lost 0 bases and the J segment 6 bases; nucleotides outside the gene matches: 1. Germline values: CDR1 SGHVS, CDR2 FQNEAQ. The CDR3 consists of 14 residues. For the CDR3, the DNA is TGTGCCAGCAGCTTAGCCCTAGCGGGGGGCGAGCAGTACGTC. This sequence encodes CASSLALAGGEQYV.

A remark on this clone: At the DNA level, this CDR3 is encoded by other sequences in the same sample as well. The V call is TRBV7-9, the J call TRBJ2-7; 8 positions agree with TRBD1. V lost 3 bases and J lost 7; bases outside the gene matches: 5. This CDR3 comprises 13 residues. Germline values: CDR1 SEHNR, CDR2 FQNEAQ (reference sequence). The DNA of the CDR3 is TGTGCCAGCAGCTTGACAGGGGTAAGAGAGCAGTACGTC. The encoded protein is CASSLTGVREQYV.

The CDR3 sequence is CASSEELNTEAFF. The DNA of the CDR3 is TGTGCCAGCAGTGAAGAATTGAACACTGAAGCTTTCTTT. V and J are TRBV2 and TRBJ1-1; D not certain. This CDR3 spans 13 amino acids. Per the germline V gene, CDR1 is SNHLY and CDR2 is FYNNEI. Trimming took 1 base from V and 0 from J, leaving 3 bases between them.

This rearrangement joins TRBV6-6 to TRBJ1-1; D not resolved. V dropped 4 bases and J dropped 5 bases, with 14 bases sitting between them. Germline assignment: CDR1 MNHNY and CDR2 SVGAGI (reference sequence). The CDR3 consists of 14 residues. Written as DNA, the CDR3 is TGTGCCAGCAGTTTCAGCGGGGTTTGGACTGAAGCTTTCTTT. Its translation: CASSFSGVWTEAFF.

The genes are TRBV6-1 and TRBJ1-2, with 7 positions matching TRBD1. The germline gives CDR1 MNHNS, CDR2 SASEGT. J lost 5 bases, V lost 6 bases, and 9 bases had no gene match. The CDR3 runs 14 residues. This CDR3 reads CASRLTGQNYGYTF. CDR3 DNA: TGTGCCAGCAGATTGACAGGGCAGAATTATGGCTACACCTTC.

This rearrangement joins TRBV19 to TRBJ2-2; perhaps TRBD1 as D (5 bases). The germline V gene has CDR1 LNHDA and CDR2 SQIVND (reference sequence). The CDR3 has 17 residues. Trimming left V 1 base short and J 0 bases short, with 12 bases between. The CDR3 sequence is CASSIGRQTANTGELFF. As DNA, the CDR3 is TGTGCCAGTAGTATAGGTCGACAGACTGCGAACACCGGGGAGCTGTTTTTT.

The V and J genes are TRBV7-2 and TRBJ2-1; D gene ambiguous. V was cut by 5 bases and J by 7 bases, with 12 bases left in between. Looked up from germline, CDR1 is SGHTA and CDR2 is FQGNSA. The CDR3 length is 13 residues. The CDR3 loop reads CASSLALRNEQFF. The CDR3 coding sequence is TGTGCCAGCAGCCTCGCGCTAAGGAATGAGCAGTTCTTC.

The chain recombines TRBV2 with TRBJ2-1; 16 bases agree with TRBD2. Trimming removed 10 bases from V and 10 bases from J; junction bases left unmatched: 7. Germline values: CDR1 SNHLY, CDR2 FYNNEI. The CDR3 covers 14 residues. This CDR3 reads CATGTSGRAGEQFF. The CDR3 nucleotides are TGTGCCACCGGGACTAGCGGGAGGGCCGGCGAGCAGTTCTTC.

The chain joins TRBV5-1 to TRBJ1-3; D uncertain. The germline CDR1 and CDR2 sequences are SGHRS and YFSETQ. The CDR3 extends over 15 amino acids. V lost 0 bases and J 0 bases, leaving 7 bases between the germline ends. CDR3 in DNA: TGCGCCAGCAGCTTGGGAGTGAACTCTGGAAACACCATATATTTT. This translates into CASSLGVNSGNTIYF.

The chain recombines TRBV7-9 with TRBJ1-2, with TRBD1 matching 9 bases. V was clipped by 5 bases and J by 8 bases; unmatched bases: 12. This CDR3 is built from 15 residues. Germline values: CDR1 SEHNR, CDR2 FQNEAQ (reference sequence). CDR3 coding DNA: TGTGCCAGCAGCAATAAACAGGGGGCGCGGCTAGGCTACACCTTC. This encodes CASSNKQGARLGYTF.

CDR3 region: CASSMRQVGSYNEQFF. In DNA, the CDR3 is TGCGCCAGCAGCATGCGACAGGTCGGCTCCTACAATGAGCAGTTCTTC. The chain uses TRBV5-1 and TRBJ2-1; tentative D call: TRBD1 (6 bases). CDR3 size: 16 residues. Trimming pared 4 bases from V and 0 bases from J, leaving 14 bases between. Looked up from germline, CDR1 is SGHRS and CDR2 is YFSETQ.

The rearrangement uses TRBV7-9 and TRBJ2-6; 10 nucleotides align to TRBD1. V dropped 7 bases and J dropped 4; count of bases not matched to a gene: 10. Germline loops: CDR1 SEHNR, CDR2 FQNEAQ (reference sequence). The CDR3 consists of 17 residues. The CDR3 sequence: CASTPGQGQRGANVLTF. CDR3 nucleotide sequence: TGTGCCAGCACCCCGGGACAGGGGCAGAGAGGGGCCAACGTCCTGACTTTC.

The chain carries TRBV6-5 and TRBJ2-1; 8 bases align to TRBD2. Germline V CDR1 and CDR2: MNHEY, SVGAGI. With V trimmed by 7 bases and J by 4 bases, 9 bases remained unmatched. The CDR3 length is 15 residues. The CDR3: CASKGSGKFYNEQFF. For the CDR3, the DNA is TGTGCCAGCAAAGGTAGCGGGAAGTTTTACAATGAGCAGTTCTTC.

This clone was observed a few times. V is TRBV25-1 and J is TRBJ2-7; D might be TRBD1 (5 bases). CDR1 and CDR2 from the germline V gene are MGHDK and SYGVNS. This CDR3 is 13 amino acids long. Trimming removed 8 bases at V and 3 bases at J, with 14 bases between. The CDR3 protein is CASEPGNLYEQYF. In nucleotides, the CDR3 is TGTGCCAGCGAGCCAGGGAATCTCTACGAGCAGTACTTC.

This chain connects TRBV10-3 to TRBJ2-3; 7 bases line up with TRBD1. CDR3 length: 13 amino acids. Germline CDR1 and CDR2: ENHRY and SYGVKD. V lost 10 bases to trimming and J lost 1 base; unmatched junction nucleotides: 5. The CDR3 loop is CATRDSRTDTQYF. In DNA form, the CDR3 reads TGTGCCACCCGGGACAGCCGCACAGATACGCAGTATTTT.

The CDR3 sequence is CASSLGLLNTEAFF. Written as DNA, the CDR3 is TGTGCCAGCAGCTTGGGGCTCCTGAACACTGAAGCTTTCTTT. V is TRBV7-9 and J is TRBJ1-1; possibly TRBD1 for D (5 bases). Trimming removed 3 bases from V and 0 bases from J, with 8 bases in between. Germline CDR1 and CDR2: SEHNR and FQNEAQ (reference sequence). CDR3 length: 14 amino acids.

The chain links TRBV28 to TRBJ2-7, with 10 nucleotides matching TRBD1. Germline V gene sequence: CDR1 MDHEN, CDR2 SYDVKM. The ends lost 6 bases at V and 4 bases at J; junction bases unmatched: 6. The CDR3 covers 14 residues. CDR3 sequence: CASRTRGQGYEQYV. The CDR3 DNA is TGTGCCAGCAGAACCAGGGGACAGGGGTACGAGCAGTACGTC.

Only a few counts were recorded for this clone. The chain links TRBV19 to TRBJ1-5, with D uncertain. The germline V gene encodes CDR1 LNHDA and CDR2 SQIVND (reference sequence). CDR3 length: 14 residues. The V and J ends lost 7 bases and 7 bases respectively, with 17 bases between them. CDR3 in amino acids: CASTKTAPGQPQHF. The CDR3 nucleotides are TGTGCCAGTACAAAAACAGCCCCGGGGCAGCCCCAGCATTTT.

The CDR3 region has the DNA TGTGCCAGCAGCCCTGGACCGCTTCAGACCAGGGGCAATCAGCCCCAGCATTTT. Amino acid sequence: CASSPGPLQTRGNQPQHF. This chain links TRBV28 with TRBJ1-5; tentative D call: TRBD1 (5 bases). Trimming stripped 6 bases from V and 2 bases from J, with 23 bases between. CDR1 is MDHEN, CDR2 SYDVKM, per germline. The CDR3 runs to 18 residues.

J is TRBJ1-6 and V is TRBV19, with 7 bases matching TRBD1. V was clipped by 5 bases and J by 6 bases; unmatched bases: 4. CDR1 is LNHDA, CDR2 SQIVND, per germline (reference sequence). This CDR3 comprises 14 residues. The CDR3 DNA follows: TGTGCCAGTAGTCCTCGACAGGGTAATTCACCCCTCCACTTT. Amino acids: CASSPRQGNSPLHF. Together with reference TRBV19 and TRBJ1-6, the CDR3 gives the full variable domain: DGGITQSPKYLFRKEGQNVTLSCEQNLNHDAMYWYRQDPGQGLRLIYYSQIVNDFQKGDIAEGYSVSREKKESFPLTVTSAQKNPTAFYLCASSPRQGNSPLHFGNGTRLTVT.

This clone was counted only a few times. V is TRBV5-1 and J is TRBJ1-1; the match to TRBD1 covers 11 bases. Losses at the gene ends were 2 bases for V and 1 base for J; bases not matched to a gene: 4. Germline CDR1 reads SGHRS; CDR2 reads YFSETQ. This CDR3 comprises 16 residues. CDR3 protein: CASSLGQGAGNTEAFF. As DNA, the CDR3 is TGCGCCAGCAGCTTAGGACAGGGGGCGGGGAACACTGAAGCTTTCTTT. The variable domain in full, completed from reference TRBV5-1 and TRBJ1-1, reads KAGVTQTPRYLIKTRGQQVTLSCSPISGHRSVSWYQQTPGQGLQFLFEYFSETQRNKGNFPGRFSGRQFSNSRSEMNVSTLELGDSALYLCASSLGQGAGNTEAFFGQGTRLTVV.

CDR3 protein: CASSARLNYGYTF. Here the CDR3 DNA reads TGTGCCAGCAGCGCCCGACTGAACTATGGCTACACCTTC. V gene TRBV28 combines with J gene TRBJ1-2; D not resolved. Trimming cost V 6 bases and J 2 bases, with 10 bases left between them. Germline V gene lookup returns CDR1 MDHEN and CDR2 SYDVKM. This CDR3 spans 13 amino acids.